A selection of T cell receptor beta chains follows, all from one sample in a study of regulatory T cells in long-lasting Graves disease. MiXCR was run by TCRdb on the multiplex PCR reads, yielding one entry per CDR3 protein. The sample lists around 400,000 distinct CDR3 sequences, roughly 20% occurring once. The input for sequencing was peripheral blood mononuclear cells (PBMCs), taken when the disease was refractory, from a patient treated with antithyroid drugs. Source of these receptors: a woman aged 35 to 49 with Graves disease. Both conserved end residues are part of each CDR3. Fields, in order: V gene, J gene, D gene, clone size, CDR3 protein, CDR3 DNA. A D gene is named only where the DNA matches it firmly. Only some rows state a clone size, as once, few, many or a class for expanded clones.

TRBV7-8,TRBJ1-5,-,many,CASSLAARDQPQHF,TGTGCCAGCAGCTTAGCGGCCAGAGATCAGCCCCAGCATTTT
TRBV7-3,TRBJ1-1,-,-,CASSYSKETEAFF,TGTGCCAGCAGCTACAGTAAGGAAACTGAAGCTTTCTTT
TRBV5-1,TRBJ1-5,-,-,CASSMDGNSNQPQHF,TGCGCCAGCAGTATGGACGGTAATAGCAATCAGCCCCAGCATTTT
TRBV10-1,TRBJ2-7,-,few,CASSDGGTPDEQYF,TGCGCCAGCAGTGACGGCGGGACGCCCGACGAGCAGTACTTC
TRBV6-1,TRBJ2-7,-,many,CASRQNYEQYF,TGTGCCAGCAGGCAGAACTACGAGCAGTACTTC
TRBV6-2/TRBV6-3,TRBJ1-1,-,-,CASSGVYGAFF,TGTGCCAGCAGCGGTGTCTATGGGGCTTTCTTT
TRBV20-1,TRBJ2-2,-,-,CSARVIGLPSTGELFF,TGCAGTGCTCGGGTGATAGGACTACCTTCCACCGGGGAGCTGTTTTTT
TRBV20-1,TRBJ2-5,-,few,CSARAPWDPGTQYF,TGCAGTGCTAGAGCTCCATGGGACCCAGGGACCCAGTACTTC
TRBV6-1,TRBJ1-5,-,-,CASIGRGLGNQPQHF,TGTGCCAGCATCGGCAGGGGCCTTGGCAATCAGCCCCAGCATTTT
TRBV28,TRBJ1-2,-,-,CASKYPEGYGYTF,TGTGCCAGCAAATATCCCGAGGGCTATGGCTACACCTTC
TRBV10-3,TRBJ1-2,-,few,CAIDEGGNYGYTF,TGTGCCATCGACGAGGGGGGAAACTATGGCTACACCTTC
TRBV19,TRBJ2-7,-,many,CASSISGSSYEQYF,TGTGCCAGTAGTATCAGCGGTAGCTCCTACGAGCAGTACTTC
TRBV27,TRBJ2-7,-,many,CASSLRVATVEYF,TGTGCCAGCAGTTTACGGGTTGCGACGGTGGAGTACTTC
TRBV10-3,TRBJ2-2,-,many,CASRGGSNTGELFF,TGTGCCTCCCGGGGAGGATCGAACACCGGGGAGCTGTTTTTT
TRBV10-3,TRBJ2-7,-,-,CAISSEGTYEQYF,TGTGCCATCAGTTCGGAGGGTACCTACGAGCAGTACTTC
TRBV5-6,TRBJ2-7,-,-,CASSPGGRDYEQYF,TGTGCCAGCAGCCCGGGGGGCCGCGACTACGAGCAGTACTTC
TRBV5-1,TRBJ2-7,TRBD1,many,CASSMGDSPYEQYF,TGCGCCAGCAGCATGGGGGACAGCCCCTACGAGCAGTACTTC
TRBV7-9,TRBJ1-2,-,-,CASSLRPGGYTF,TGTGCCAGCAGCCTACGACCAGGGGGCTACACCTTC
TRBV28,TRBJ1-3,-,many,CASSLERRSGNTIYF,TGTGCCAGCAGTTTGGAACGACGTTCTGGAAACACCATATATTTT
TRBV11-2,TRBJ2-7,-,few,CASSLRRVPYEQYF,TGTGCCAGCAGCCTACGGCGCGTGCCCTACGAGCAGTACTTC
TRBV6-5,TRBJ2-1,TRBD2,-,CASSYSGGGALYNEQFF,TGTGCCAGCAGTTACTCCGGGGGGGGGGCCCTATACAATGAGCAGTTCTTC
TRBV19,TRBJ2-7,-,-,CATQISAYEQYF,TGTGCCACCCAAATTAGCGCGTACGAGCAGTACTTC
TRBV10-3,TRBJ2-3,TRBD1,-,CAIRPGQGADTQYF,TGTGCCATCAGGCCGGGACAGGGGGCAGATACGCAGTATTTT
TRBV20-1,TRBJ1-1,TRBD1,few,CRWTGGMHTEAFF,TGCCGATGGACAGGGGGCATGCACACTGAAGCTTTCTTT
TRBV25-1,TRBJ2-7,-,-,CANSEPILGSSTYEQYF,TGTGCCAACAGTGAACCCATCCTTGGTAGTTCCACCTACGAGCAGTACTTC
TRBV12-3/TRBV12-4,TRBJ2-3,-,once,CASSFLDNGDTQYF,TGTGCCAGCAGTTTCTTGGATAACGGAGATACGCAGTATTTT
TRBV20-1,TRBJ1-2,-,few,CSARAGTAFVSGYTF,TGCAGTGCTAGAGCCGGGACGGCCTTTGTATCTGGCTACACCTTC
TRBV27,TRBJ2-3,-,few,CASSLWGRASSTDTQYF,TGTGCCAGCAGTTTGTGGGGCAGAGCCTCCTCCACAGATACGCAGTATTTT
TRBV6-1,TRBJ1-5,-,-,CAGSEGLSNQPQHF,TGTGCCGGCAGTGAGGGACTTAGCAATCAGCCCCAGCATTTT
TRBV2,TRBJ1-1,TRBD1,many,CASSVPRQGGNTEAFF,TGTGCCAGCAGTGTACCCCGACAGGGAGGAAACACTGAAGCTTTCTTT
TRBV5-1,TRBJ2-3,-,few,CASSNPTDTQYF,TGCGCCAGCAGTAACCCGACAGATACGCAGTATTTT
TRBV10-3,TRBJ2-1,-,few,CAISELPGVRMFF,TGTGCCATCAGTGAGCTCCCGGGGGTAAGGATGTTCTTC
TRBV18,TRBJ2-4,-,-,CASSPGITFKNIQYF,TGTGCCAGCTCACCCGGTATCACCTTTAAAAACATTCAGTACTTC
TRBV6-1,TRBJ1-2,-,few,CASRVTGFSGYTF,TGTGCCAGCAGGGTAACAGGGTTTTCTGGCTACACCTTC
TRBV28,TRBJ2-1,-,-,CASSLVGGDNEQFF,TGTGCCAGCAGTTTAGTTGGAGGAGACAATGAGCAGTTCTTC
TRBV5-5,TRBJ2-5,TRBD1,few,CASSIGTGSSQETQYF,TGTGCCAGCAGCATAGGGACAGGGAGTAGCCAAGAGACCCAGTACTTC
TRBV28,TRBJ1-6,-,many,CASSTGNSPLHF,TGTGCCAGCAGTACAGGGAATTCACCCCTCCACTTT
TRBV10-3,TRBJ2-2,-,-,CAISENFSGNTGELFF,TGTGCCATCAGTGAGAATTTTAGCGGAAACACCGGGGAGCTGTTTTTT
TRBV7-3,TRBJ2-5,-,-,CASSRDPQETQYF,TGTGCCAGCAGTCGAGACCCCCAAGAGACCCAGTACTTC
TRBV2,TRBJ2-1,-,-,CASSNGGPLVNEQFF,TGTGCCAGCAGTAACGGGGGGCCCCTCGTCAATGAGCAGTTCTTC
TRBV5-6,TRBJ1-4,-,-,CASTLGTADLINEKLLF,TGTGCCAGCACTCTCGGGACCGCCGATCTAATTAATGAAAAACTGCTTTTT
TRBV9,TRBJ2-5,TRBD2,-,CASSAGGLAGEETQYF,TGTGCCAGCAGCGCCGGAGGGCTAGCGGGAGAAGAGACCCAGTACTTC
TRBV7-9,TRBJ2-7,-,-,CASSLATPEQYF,TGTGCCAGCAGCTTAGCGACACCCGAGCAGTACTTC
TRBV2,TRBJ1-5,TRBD1,many,CASSQQGNQPQHF,TGTGCCAGCAGTCAACAGGGGAATCAGCCCCAGCATTTT
TRBV27,TRBJ1-2,-,many,CASREGIWGKSHYGYTF,TGTGCCAGCAGGGAGGGAATTTGGGGGAAGTCTCACTATGGCTACACCTTC
TRBV28,TRBJ2-5,-,many,CASRDFADQETQYF,TGTGCCAGCCGCGATTTTGCGGACCAAGAGACCCAGTACTTC
TRBV11-2,TRBJ2-5,TRBD2,many,CASTRLGGAVETQYF,TGTGCCAGCACCCGCCTCGGGGGGGCGGTGGAGACCCAGTACTTC
TRBV2,TRBJ2-7,-,few,CASRKPGQGHEQYF,TGTGCCAGCAGAAAACCGGGACAAGGACACGAGCAGTACTTC
TRBV20-1,TRBJ1-6,-,-,CSASIQTNSPLHF,TGCAGTGCTAGTATACAAACTAATTCACCCCTCCACTTT
TRBV9,TRBJ1-3,-,-,CASSVRSGIRNTIYF,TGTGCCAGCAGCGTTCGGTCAGGAATAAGAAACACCATATATTTT
TRBV25-1,TRBJ2-6,-,-,CASSEGMTDKASNVLTF,TGTGCCAGCAGTGAGGGGATGACAGACAAGGCGTCCAACGTCCTGACTTTC
TRBV28,TRBJ1-4,-,many,CASSLRTVGDEKLFF,TGTGCCAGCAGTCTACGGACGGTGGGGGATGAAAAACTGTTTTTT